The sequence of this TCR beta chain was determined in a study of T cells in Graves' hyperthyroidism and ophthalmopathy. This clonotype has at least ten counts. Its matching antigen is unknown. RNA transcripts gave rise to amplified TCR beta CDR3 regions. HTBI primers were used for first-round RT-PCR of the TCR CDR3. TCRdb re-derived calls from the multiplex PCR reads in MiXCR, one entry per CDR3 protein. The sample lists about 200,000 distinct CDR3 sequences, around 20% occurring once. The study, taken as a whole, reports: The model made its ophthalmopathy prediction, and onset followed a median roughly six months later.

This CDR3 has 14 residues. Trimming stripped 4 bases from V and 2 bases from J, with 9 bases between. Germline loops: CDR1 SNHLY, CDR2 FYNNEI. The J gene is TRBJ1-5, the V gene TRBV2; D gene ambiguous. Sequenced: blood. This receptor was identified in a man in his forties with Graves' hyperthyroidism. CDR3 region: CASSAELRNQPQHF. In nucleotides, the CDR3 is TGTGCCAGCAGTGCGGAGCTTCGCAATCAGCCCCAGCATTTT.